Listed here are 13 T cell receptor beta chains from one sample, sequenced in a study of T cell responses to AZD1222 COVID-19 vaccine. Generated by immunoSEQ multiplex PCR, the TCRdb table keeps only in-frame clones and is missing some. The data hold roughly 180,000 clones, with roughly nine tenths observed a single time. Sequenced here: peripheral blood, sampled 28 days after the second AZD1222 dose. These receptors originate from an adult who received the AZD1222 COVID-19 vaccine.

This rearrangement joins TRBV27 to TRBJ1-6; 8 nucleotides match TRBD1. V lost 2 bases, J lost 15 bases, and 6 bases stayed unmatched. This CDR3 has 13 residues. Germline V gene sequence: CDR1 MNHEY, CDR2 SMNVEV (reference sequence). The DNA for the CDR3 is TGTGCCAGCAGTTTAACAAAAGGACAGGGCCTCCACTTT. Protein sequence: CASSLTKGQGLHF.

This clone was detected a few times. The CDR3: CASSPPGIRDNEQFF. CDR3 in DNA: TGTGCCAGCAGTCCCCCAGGGATTAGGGACAATGAGCAGTTCTTC. The chain links TRBV6-5 to TRBJ2-1; possibly TRBD1 for D (5 bases). This CDR3 has 15 amino acids. With 5 bases removed from V and 5 bases from J, the gap between germline ends came to 16 bases. Per germline, CDR1 MNHEY and CDR2 SVGAGI.

This chain links TRBV6-5 with TRBJ2-3; D ambiguous. The length of the CDR3 is 14 residues. Germline loops: CDR1 MNHEY, CDR2 SVGAGI. The V gene lost 8 bases and the J gene lost 1 base, with 13 bases spanning the gap. CDR3 sequence: CASSQRVGTDTQYF. DNA of the CDR3: TGTGCCAGCTCCCAACGGGTGGGCACAGATACGCAGTATTTT.

The sample holds one count of this clone. The gene calls are TRBV5-4 and TRBJ2-7; the match to TRBD1 covers 9 bases. This CDR3 has 14 amino acids. The J segment lost 7 bases and the V segment lost 4 bases, leaving 9 bases of the junction unmatched. Germline lookup yields CDR1 SGHNT and CDR2 YYREEE (reference sequence). The CDR3 DNA reads as TGTGCCAGCAGCGCACCCGGGACAGGGACTGAGCAGTACTTC. Amino acids: CASSAPGTGTEQYF.

This sequence joins TRBV6-5 and TRBJ1-3; D is ambiguous. The CDR3 contains 14 residues. The ends were cut back, 2 bases at V and 2 bases at J, with 7 bases in the middle. CDR1 and CDR2 from the germline V gene are MNHEY and SVGAGI. The chain's CDR3 is CASSYAQTGNTIYF. CDR3 nucleotides: TGTGCCAGCAGTTACGCGCAAACTGGAAACACCATATATTTT.

CDR3 protein: CASSLVATRNTGELFF. In DNA form, the CDR3 reads TGTGCCAGCAGCTTAGTTGCTACCAGGAACACCGGGGAGCTGTTTTTT. The rearrangement joins TRBV7-2 to TRBJ2-2; no reliable D call. This CDR3 is 16 amino acids long. Germline V lookup: CDR1 SGHTA, CDR2 FQGNSA. Trimming cost V 1 base and J 1 base, with 10 bases left between them.

The chain couples TRBV18 to TRBJ1-1; no definite D call. Germline V lookup: CDR1 KGHSH, CDR2 LQKENI. V was shortened by 3 bases and J by 5 bases, with 7 bases between the two germline ends. The CDR3 runs 12 residues. CDR3 in DNA: TGTGCCAGCTCACCCCGGGAGACTGAAGCTTTCTTT. This translates into CASSPRETEAFF.

The V gene is TRBV20-1, the J gene TRBJ2-5, with no clear D. Germline V gives CDR1 DFQATT, CDR2 SNEGSKA (reference sequence). Deletions cut 6 bases from V and 0 bases from J, with 5 bases between. The CDR3 has 11 residues. CDR3 DNA sequence: TGCAGTGCAGAAAACCAAGAGACCCAGTACTTC. Translated, it gives CSAENQETQYF.

The chain employs TRBV7-5 and TRBJ2-7; the table's D call, TRBD2, has no DNA check behind it. TRBV7-5 corresponds to a pseudogene. There are 15 residues in the CDR3. In DNA form, the CDR3 reads TGTGCCAGAAGCTCCCCGGGCGGGAGAGCTTACGAGCAGTACTTC. This codes for CARSSPGGRAYEQYF.

Relative to its sample, this clone is medium-sized (0.01 to 0.1%). This chain uses TRBV16 with TRBJ1-5; no reliable D call. Germline lookup yields CDR1 KGHSY and CDR2 FQNENV. The ends were cut back, 0 bases at V and 3 bases at J, with 6 bases in the middle. CDR3 length: 14 amino acids. CDR3 protein: CASSQSTDNQPQHF. CDR3 coding DNA: TGTGCCAGCAGCCAATCAACAGACAATCAGCCCCAGCATTTT. The whole variable domain, filled in from reference TRBV16 and TRBJ1-5, reads GEEVAQTPKHLVRGEGQKAKLYCAPIKGHSYVFWYQQVLKNEFKFLISFQNENVFDETGMPKERFSAKCLPNSPCSLEIQATKLEDSAVYFCASSQSTDNQPQHFGDGTRLSIL.

The genes are TRBV11-1 and TRBJ2-1, with D unresolved. The V and J ends lost 2 bases and 5 bases respectively, with 4 bases between them. The CDR3 is 12 residues long. Germline lookup yields CDR1 SGHAT and CDR2 FQDESV (reference sequence). DNA for the CDR3: TGTGCCAGCAGCTTAACCGACAATGAGCAGTTCTTC. Its translation: CASSLTDNEQFF.

The gene calls are TRBV3-1 (or the pseudogene TRBV3-2) and TRBJ1-5; D call uncertain. The CDR3 totals 18 residues. V lost 2 bases and J 4 bases, leaving 21 bases between the germline ends. Germline V gene lookup returns CDR1 LGHDT and CDR2 YNNKEL (reference sequence). CDR3 region: CASSQNRARRLSNQPQHF. The DNA for the CDR3 is TGTGCCAGCAGCCAAAACCGGGCAAGGAGGCTGTCAAATCAGCCCCAGCATTTT.

The chain carries TRBV7-3 and TRBJ1-1, with D possibly being TRBD1 (5 bases). This CDR3 contains 15 residues. CDR1 is SGHTA, CDR2 FQGTGA, per germline. Trimming removed 1 base from V and 2 bases from J, with 11 bases in between. The DNA for the CDR3 is TGTGCCAGCAGCTTAAACCCGGGGCCCAACACTGAAGCTTTCTTT. Amino acids: CASSLNPGPNTEAFF.